A few counts support the clone carrying this TCR beta chain. No antigen is known for it. Germline is not matched at one junction end, which may reflect a read error. TCRdb redid the calling of the reads with MiXCR, one entry per CDR3 protein. The table shows about 360,000 distinct CDR3 sequences, with around a sixth occurring only once. This sample was taken from a study of T cell repertoires in cytomegalovirus infection. Study results and limitations: CMV carriers having the relevant HLA were flagged by cumulative public TCR beta family frequency. Dominant in the ex vivo response were TCR beta clonotypes restricted by HLA-C and specific for CMV.

This TCR derives from a human donor in good health (CMV status not recorded). Some clones in this sample may be carry-over from other donors' samples. What was sequenced was PBMCs.

CDR3 DNA: TGTGCCAGCAGTTTCGACGGGGGGCTCTACATTGAGCAGTTCTTC. This translates into CASSFDGGLYIEQFF. The rearrangement uses TRBV12-3 or TRBV12-4 and TRBJ2-1, with D maybe TRBD2 (7 bases). This CDR3 contains 15 residues.